Described below is a single T cell receptor (beta chain) sequence and its context. The antigen remains undetermined. The sample originates from a study of cytomegalovirus exposure and HLA in healthy donors. Study-level points and caveats: Reports showed the classifier diagnosing cytomegalovirus status with high specificity and sensitivity. A list of around 150 TCR beta chains associated with cytomegalovirus was given.

The donors were part of the validation cohort, which consisted of over a hundred subjects and was separate from the first cohort of under 750 subjects. The data were produced by immunoSEQ multiplex PCR, yet TCRdb's version contains in-frame clones alone and is incomplete. The table includes 200,000 to 250,000 clones, 70% to 90% detected once. Germline V lookup: CDR1 SGHVS, CDR2 FQNEAQ. Trimming took 4 bases from V and 2 from J, leaving 11 bases between them. This CDR3 has 14 residues. Sequencing was performed on PBMCs. The chain is built from TRBV7-8 and TRBJ1-2; D perhaps matches TRBD1 (5 bases). The receptor was isolated from a woman in her late teens or twenties in good health and CMV-seronegative. The CDR3 loop reads CASSSQRGNYGYTF. CDR3 DNA sequence: TGTGCCAGCAGCTCCCAGAGGGGAAACTATGGCTACACCTTC.